The 25 T cell receptor beta chains below were found in one sample sequenced in a study of blood T cell repertoires in COVID-19. Clones were read by immunoSEQ multiplex PCR, and TCRdb kept only the in-frame ones, dropping some. The top ten hold roughly 19% of the sample, which has about 150,000 clones, around 82% seen once. Sequencing was done on a sample of peripheral blood. The receptors come from a woman in her 70s who had recovered from COVID-19.

The CDR3 loop reads CACPAFRGGTGEAFF. CDR3 coding DNA: TGTGCCTGCCCCGCCTTCCGGGGGGGAACGGGTGAAGCTTTCTTT. The V and J genes are TRBV30 and TRBJ1-1; D possibly corresponds to TRBD1 (5 bases). This CDR3 is built from 15 residues. Germline V lookup: CDR1 GTSNPN, CDR2 SVGIG (reference sequence). Trimming shortened V by 6 bases and J by 7 bases, and 24 bases separated the two germline ends.

This clone was detected ten times or more. This chain links TRBV25-1 with TRBJ2-3; weak D call: TRBD1 (7 bases). CDR3 length: 16 residues. Germline loops: CDR1 MGHDK, CDR2 SYGVNS. The ends were cut back, 2 bases at V and 1 base at J, with 13 bases in the middle. The CDR3 protein is CASSEGRRGRTDTQYF. The CDR3, as DNA: TGTGCCAGCAGTGAAGGAAGGAGGGGGCGCACAGATACGCAGTATTTT.

The gene calls are TRBV5-1 and TRBJ1-2, with a weak D call TRBD1 (5 bases). V lost 0 bases and J 6 bases, leaving 15 bases between the germline ends. From germline, CDR1 is SGHRS and CDR2 YFSETQ. This CDR3 is built from 15 residues. The CDR3 DNA reads TGCGCCAGCAGCTTGGCGGCGGGGGGAGGAGATGGCTACACCTTC. Its translation: CASSLAAGGGDGYTF. Complete variable domain (other parts from reference TRBV5-1 and TRBJ1-2): KAGVTQTPRYLIKTRGQQVTLSCSPISGHRSVSWYQQTPGQGLQFLFEYFSETQRNKGNFPGRFSGRQFSNSRSEMNVSTLELGDSALYLCASSLAAGGGDGYTFGSGTRLTVV.

The rearrangement uses TRBV7-9 and TRBJ2-1; TRBD2 aligns across 11 bases. J was trimmed by 5 bases and V by 5 bases; bases with no gene match: 17. CDR3 length equals 19 residues. The germline CDR1 and CDR2 sequences are SEHNR and FQNEAQ (reference sequence). The CDR3 is CASSRRPGLADSLHNEQFF. CDR3 DNA: TGTGCCAGCAGCCGGCGACCGGGACTAGCGGACTCGCTGCACAATGAGCAGTTCTTC.

V is TRBV7-8 and J is TRBJ1-1; 9 bases match TRBD1. V trimming: 5 bases; J trimming: 4 bases; junction bases outside the gene matches: 11. This CDR3 has 16 residues. CDR1 is SGHVS, CDR2 FQNEAQ, per germline. CDR3: CASSPSYRGQGTEAFF. The DNA of the CDR3 is TGTGCCAGCAGCCCCTCATACAGGGGGCAGGGCACTGAAGCTTTCTTT. The entire variable domain, with the rest obtained from reference TRBV7-8 and TRBJ1-1, is as follows: GAGVSQSPRYKVAKRGQDVALRCDPISGHVSLFWYQQALGQGPEFLTYFQNEAQLDKSGLPSDRFFAERPEGSVSTLKIQRTQQEDSAVYLCASSPSYRGQGTEAFFGQGTRLTVV.

The chain carries TRBV18 and TRBJ2-1; 7 bases map to TRBD2. The CDR3 covers 12 residues. CDR1 and CDR2 from the germline V gene are KGHSH and LQKENI. The V and J ends lost 2 bases and 10 bases, in that order; junction bases with no gene match: 2. The CDR3 spells CASSPASGEQFF. For the CDR3, the DNA is TGTGCCAGCTCACCAGCTAGCGGAGAGCAGTTCTTC.

The chain combines TRBV9 with TRBJ2-7, with 11 bases aligning to TRBD1. The CDR3 consists of 15 residues. The junction had 5 bases not matched to a gene; V was cut back by 3 bases and J by 3 bases. Germline lookup yields CDR1 SGDLS and CDR2 YYNGEE. CDR3 DNA sequence: TGTGCCAGCAGCGCTGGGACAGGGGGTCGCTACGAGCAGTACTTC. It translates to CASSAGTGGRYEQYF.

The J gene is TRBJ2-7, the V gene TRBV6-2 or TRBV6-3; TRBD1 might be the D (6 bases). The CDR3 spans 12 residues. V lost 5 bases, J lost 7 bases, and 12 bases lay in between. Germline V gives CDR1 MNHEY, CDR2 SVGEGT. The CDR3 reads CASSLHQGEQYF. Here the CDR3 DNA reads TGTGCCAGCAGTCTCCATCAGGGGGAGCAGTACTTC.

A remark on this clone: The same CDR3 can be traced to other DNA sequences in this sample. This chain links TRBV27 with TRBJ1-2; D is possibly TRBD1 (5 bases). V lost 5 bases and J lost 5, with 9 bases in between. Germline values: CDR1 MNHEY, CDR2 SMNVEV (reference sequence). CDR3 size: 12 residues. The CDR3 bases are TGTGCCAGCAGTCCCCGGGGGTATGGCTACACCTTC. This translates into CASSPRGYGYTF.

The V and J genes are TRBV5-5 and TRBJ1-2, with TRBD1 as a possible D gene (5 bases). CDR1 and CDR2 from the germline V gene are SGHKS and YYEKEE (reference sequence). The ends were cut back, 0 bases at V and 6 bases at J, with 15 bases in the middle. This CDR3 has 15 residues. The CDR3 DNA sequence: TGTGCCAGCAGCTTGGGCGGGGCCTACATGGATGGCTACACCTTC. Protein product: CASSLGGAYMDGYTF.

As DNA, the CDR3 is TGCGCCAGCAGCTTGCAGGGAATGAACACTGAAGCTTTCTTT. Translation gives CASSLQGMNTEAFF. The chain is built from TRBV5-1 and TRBJ1-1, with D tentatively TRBD1 (5 bases). Trimming stripped 1 base from V and 0 bases from J, with 7 bases between. CDR1 and CDR2 (germline): SGHRS, YFSETQ. CDR3 size: 14 residues.

The V call is TRBV27, the J call TRBJ2-3, with TRBD1 as a possible D gene (6 bases). Germline V gives CDR1 MNHEY, CDR2 SMNVEV (reference sequence). V gave up 1 base and J gave up 1 base, with 12 bases separating them. The length of the CDR3 is 16 residues. CDR3 in DNA: TGTGCCAGCAGTTTATGGGCCCCAGGGGGCACAGATACGCAGTATTTT. This sequence encodes CASSLWAPGGTDTQYF.

The chain combines TRBV28 with TRBJ1-1; TRBD1 aligns across 10 bases. This CDR3 region has 14 residues. CDR1 and CDR2 (germline): MDHEN, SYDVKM. V gave up 9 bases and J gave up 3 bases; unmatched junction bases: 7. CDR3: CARQGQGRDTEAFF. Here the CDR3 DNA reads TGTGCCAGACAGGGACAGGGGAGGGACACTGAAGCTTTCTTT.

J is TRBJ1-5 and V is TRBV19, with D hard to call. Germline lookup yields CDR1 LNHDA and CDR2 SQIVND (reference sequence). The CDR3 is 15 amino acids. Trimming stripped 5 bases from V and 7 bases from J, with 18 bases between. Here the CDR3 reads CASSSGQADTQPQHF. CDR3 sequence (DNA): TGTGCCAGTAGTTCAGGCCAGGCCGACACCCAGCCCCAGCATTTT.

The chain couples TRBV5-6 to TRBJ1-1; 8 nucleotides agree with TRBD1. The CDR3 covers 17 residues. In germline, CDR1 is SGHDT, CDR2 YYEEEE. The junction had 12 bases not matched to a gene; V was cut back by 2 bases and J by 3 bases. In nucleotides, the CDR3 is TGTGCCAGCAGCTTCGGGCGGACCCAGGGGGCGGACACTGAAGCTTTCTTT. This sequence encodes CASSFGRTQGADTEAFF. The whole variable domain, remainder taken from reference TRBV5-6 and TRBJ1-1, is DAGVTQSPTHLIKTRGQQVTLRCSPKSGHDTVSWYQQALGQGPQFIFQYYEEEERQRGNFPDRFSGHQFPNYSSELNVNALLLGDSALYLCASSFGRTQGADTEAFFGQGTRLTVV.

This clone came up a few times. V gene TRBV28 combines with J gene TRBJ2-1, with D perhaps TRBD1 (6 bases). V lost 5 bases and J 5 bases, leaving 19 bases between the germline ends. This CDR3 is built from 16 residues. Germline CDR1 and CDR2: MDHEN and SYDVKM. CDR3 amino acids: CASSPPRLGAHNEQFF. The CDR3 DNA reads as TGTGCCAGCAGTCCACCGAGGTTGGGGGCCCACAATGAGCAGTTCTTC.

J is TRBJ2-5 and V is TRBV19; 10 nucleotides agree with TRBD1. The V segment lost 1 base and the J segment 3 bases; nucleotides outside the gene matches: 2. The CDR3 length is 15 residues. The germline V gene encodes CDR1 LNHDA and CDR2 SQIVND (reference sequence). CDR3 DNA: TGTGCCAGTAGTATAGCTGGGACAGGGGAAGAGACCCAGTACTTC. Protein: CASSIAGTGEETQYF.

This chain connects TRBV29-1 to TRBJ1-1, with 7 bases that match TRBD1. The CDR3 covers 15 residues. Germline assignment: CDR1 SQVTM and CDR2 ANQGSEA. The junction had 4 bases not matched to a gene; V was cut back by 0 bases and J by 0 bases. In DNA form, the CDR3 reads TGCAGCGTTGAAGATCAGGGGGGAATGAACACTGAAGCTTTCTTT. Amino acids: CSVEDQGGMNTEAFF.

The chain uses TRBV13 and TRBJ1-3; D perhaps matches TRBD1 (5 bases). Germline V lookup: CDR1 PRHDT, CDR2 FYEKMQ (reference sequence). This CDR3 comprises 16 residues. V was clipped by 5 bases and J by 4 bases, with 18 bases between them. CDR3 protein: CASSLRLGAGGNTIYF. The CDR3 DNA sequence: TGTGCCAGCAGCCTAAGACTGGGTGCAGGGGGAAACACCATATATTTT.

The rearrangement links TRBV10-3 to TRBJ2-3; 8 positions match TRBD1. CDR3 length: 13 residues. V shed 10 bases, J shed 4 bases, and the junction held 7 bases outside the gene matches. Germline values: CDR1 ENHRY, CDR2 SYGVKD. CDR3 in amino acids: CASGTGGPDTQYF. Written as DNA, the CDR3 is TGTGCCAGCGGGACAGGTGGGCCAGATACGCAGTATTTT.

V usage is TRBV7-9 and J usage is TRBJ1-1; the D gene is possibly TRBD1 (6 bases). This CDR3 has 16 amino acids. V was cut by 10 bases and J by 0 bases, with 21 bases left in between. Germline CDR1 reads SEHNR; CDR2 reads FQNEAQ (reference sequence). The CDR3 sequence is CATRGGLGRMNTEAFF. In DNA form, the CDR3 reads TGTGCCACCCGAGGGGGATTGGGTAGGATGAACACTGAAGCTTTCTTT.

This clone occurred a few times. The chain employs TRBV4-2 and TRBJ1-1; D possibly corresponds to TRBD1 (6 bases). This CDR3 contains 13 residues. CDR1 is LGHNA and CDR2 is YNFKEQ in the germline V gene. The V and J ends lost 1 base and 7 bases respectively, with 10 bases between them. Here the CDR3 reads CASSQGGPREAFF. The CDR3 coding sequence is TGTGCCAGCAGCCAAGGGGGGCCTCGTGAAGCTTTCTTT.

The chain links TRBV2 to TRBJ2-1; TRBD1 agrees at 8 bases. The V segment lost 7 bases and the J segment 2 bases; nucleotides outside the gene matches: 7. Germline V gene lookup returns CDR1 SNHLY and CDR2 FYNNEI. The CDR3 runs to 15 residues. CDR3 bases: TGTGCCAGCATCACAGGGGGAGGCCCCTACAATGAGCAGTTCTTC. It specifies CASITGGGPYNEQFF.

This clone appeared a single time. The rearrangement uses TRBV5-1 and TRBJ1-2; 12 nucleotides match TRBD1. V was clipped by 3 bases and J by 5 bases; unmatched bases: 5. The germline V gene has CDR1 SGHRS and CDR2 YFSETQ. This CDR3 spans 15 amino acids. CDR3 DNA sequence: TGCGCCAGCAGCTCCGGGACAGGGGGCCCTTATGGCTACACCTTC. This codes for CASSSGTGGPYGYTF.

The chain recombines TRBV7-2 with TRBJ2-7, with a possible D match to TRBD2 (5 bases). The ends were cut back, 5 bases at V and 9 bases at J, with 11 bases in the middle. Germline CDR1 reads SGHTA; CDR2 reads FQGNSA. CDR3 size: 11 residues. The CDR3: CASSPGEVQYF. CDR3 nucleotide sequence: TGTGCCAGCAGCCCCGGGGAAGTGCAGTACTTC.